Below, 27 T cell receptor beta chains from the same sample are listed, as sequenced in a study of response to subunit inactivated influenza vaccine. TCRdb processed the RT-PCR reads anew with MiXCR; each CDR3 protein has one entry. The table lists around 200,000 distinct CDR3 sequences, about an eighth of them singletons, with approximately 30% in the top ten. The material was CD8+ T cells sorted from PBMCs, obtained 4 to 6 days after vaccination. All receptors derive from a man aged 50 or older who received an inactivated influenza vaccine.

CDR3 sequence reads: CASSLWSYNEQFF. The CDR3 DNA sequence: TGTGCCAGCAGCCTCTGGTCCTACAATGAGCAGTTCTTC. The chain joins TRBV7-8 to TRBJ2-1; D not resolved. The V end was cut by 5 bases, the J end by 1 base, with 6 bases between. From germline, CDR1 is SGHVS and CDR2 FQNEAQ. The CDR3 contains 13 residues.

The chain uses TRBV29-1 and TRBJ2-3; 15 bases are a match to TRBD2. The CDR3 runs 16 residues. Germline V gene sequence: CDR1 SQVTM, CDR2 ANQGSEA. With V trimmed by 7 bases and J by 5 bases, 10 bases remained unmatched. Here the CDR3 DNA reads TGCAGCGCCTCAGGACTAGCGGGAGGGCCCATAGATACGCAGTATTTT. Translated: CSASGLAGGPIDTQYF.

The gene calls are TRBV15 and TRBJ2-1; D is unclear. The CDR3 length is 16 residues. Germline-derived CDR1 and CDR2 are LNHNV and YYDKDF (reference sequence). Trimming removed 0 bases from V and 1 base from J, with 10 bases in between. The CDR3 bases are TGTGCCACCAGCAGAGACAGTTTGGGTTCCTACAATGAGCAGTTCTTC. It encodes CATSRDSLGSYNEQFF.

This rearrangement joins TRBV27 to TRBJ1-2, with 9 bases matching TRBD1. The CDR3 covers 15 residues. Germline CDR1 MNHEY, CDR2 SMNVEV (reference sequence). The J segment lost 5 bases and the V segment lost 5 bases, leaving 9 bases of the junction unmatched. CDR3 in amino acids: CASSPGRTGEYGYTF. CDR3 DNA: TGTGCCAGCAGTCCCGGGAGGACAGGGGAGTATGGCTACACCTTC.

This clonotype was picked up a small number of times. The chain combines TRBV7-8 with TRBJ1-4; D might be TRBD1 (5 bases). The germline V gene has CDR1 SGHVS and CDR2 FQNEAQ. The germline V and J ends were trimmed by 4 bases and 3 bases, with 15 bases remaining between them. This CDR3 spans 16 amino acids. CDR3 DNA: TGTGCCAGCAGCTGGGGAAACAGGCTATCTAATGAAAAACTGTTTTTT. Translation gives CASSWGNRLSNEKLFF.

This clonotype was seen a handful of times. The genes are TRBV28 and TRBJ2-5, with 8 bases matching TRBD2. This CDR3 contains 16 residues. V lost 5 bases, J lost 5 bases, and 13 bases stayed unmatched. CDR1 is MDHEN, CDR2 SYDVKM, per germline. The chain's CDR3 is CASSLKAGDEIETQYF. DNA for the CDR3: TGTGCCAGCAGTCTAAAAGCGGGGGATGAAATCGAGACCCAGTACTTC.

The rearrangement uses TRBV6-5 and TRBJ2-5, with 7 positions matching TRBD1. The CDR3 runs to 14 residues. V shed 2 bases, J shed 5 bases, and the junction held 5 bases outside the gene matches. Germline V gene data show CDR1 as MNHEY and CDR2 as SVGAGI. In DNA, the CDR3 is TGTGCCAGCAGTTACATAACAGGGGTGGAGACCCAGTACTTC. Protein sequence: CASSYITGVETQYF.

The CDR3 loop is CASSQPAAGAANYGYTF. As DNA, the CDR3 is TGCGCCAGCAGCCAACCGGCCGCCGGGGCAGCTAACTATGGCTACACCTTC. V usage is TRBV4-1 and J usage is TRBJ1-2, with a possible D match to TRBD1 (5 bases). Germline V gene sequence: CDR1 MGHRA, CDR2 YSYEKL. There are 17 residues in the CDR3. The V end was cut by 2 bases, the J end by 0 bases, with 16 bases between.

The chain recombines TRBV7-2 with TRBJ2-3; 7 bases are a match to TRBD2. Germline-derived CDR1 and CDR2 are SGHTA and FQGNSA. CDR3 length: 15 amino acids. Trimming removed 5 bases from V and 4 bases from J; junction bases left unmatched: 9. CDR3 sequence reads: CASSPRTRGADTQYF. CDR3 nucleotides: TGTGCCAGCAGCCCGAGGACTAGAGGTGCAGATACGCAGTATTTT.

This clonotype has only a few counts. The CDR3 nucleotides read TGTGCCAGCAGCCCTAATCTAGCGGGAGGGAACAATGAGCAGTTCTTC. It is translated as CASSPNLAGGNNEQFF. J is TRBJ2-1 and V is TRBV3-1; TRBD2 aligns across 12 bases. Trimming took 4 bases from V and 5 from J; bases not matched to a gene: 6. The CDR3 is 16 residues long. Germline CDR1 is LGHDT and CDR2 is YNNKEL (reference sequence).

The chain joins TRBV2 to TRBJ2-7; no clear D. V was cut by 3 bases and J by 9 bases, with 6 bases left in between. The germline V gene has CDR1 SNHLY and CDR2 FYNNEI. The CDR3 has 10 amino acids. CDR3 in amino acids: CASSELGQYF. The DNA for the CDR3 is TGTGCCAGCAGTGAGTTGGGGCAGTACTTC.

This clonotype came up many times. V is TRBV9 and J is TRBJ2-2; tentative D call: TRBD1 (6 bases). Trimming removed 0 bases from V and 8 bases from J, with 8 bases in between. The V gene's germline CDR1 is SGDLS and CDR2 YYNGEE. CDR3 size: 13 residues. The CDR3 nucleotides are TGTGCCAGCAGCGTAGGGGGGCAGGGGGAGCTGTTTTTT. Its protein is CASSVGGQGELFF.

The chain joins TRBV6-6 to TRBJ2-7; weak D call: TRBD2 (6 bases). Deletions cut 0 bases from V and 7 bases from J, with 10 bases between. CDR3 length equals 13 residues. The germline gives CDR1 MNHNY, CDR2 SVGAGI (reference sequence). The CDR3 bases are TGTGCCAGCAGTTACTCAGGAGCGGGTGAGCAGTACTTC. Its protein product is CASSYSGAGEQYF.

This clonotype has only a few counts. The rearrangement joins TRBV4-2 to TRBJ2-5; no definite D call. The length of the CDR3 is 16 residues. Germline lookup yields CDR1 LGHNA and CDR2 YNFKEQ. Between the trimmed V and J ends, which lost 0 bases and 0 bases, there was a span of 11 bases. CDR3 nucleotide sequence: TGTGCCAGCAGCCAAGAGGGGTTACCTAACCAAGAGACCCAGTACTTC. It translates to CASSQEGLPNQETQYF.

This clonotype was found many times. This chain links TRBV15 with TRBJ2-3; 9 bases are a match to TRBD1. V shed 0 bases, J shed 3 bases, and the junction held 1 base outside the gene matches. The CDR3 is 15 residues long. Germline V gene data show CDR1 as LNHNV and CDR2 as YYDKDF (reference sequence). The CDR3 loop is CATSREGQGTDTQYF. CDR3 DNA sequence: TGTGCCACCAGCAGAGAAGGACAGGGGACAGATACGCAGTATTTT.

The chain employs TRBV4-2 and TRBJ2-2; D is perhaps TRBD1 (7 bases). The germline V and J ends were trimmed by 5 bases and 0 bases, with 13 bases remaining between them. This CDR3 has 16 residues. Germline V CDR1 and CDR2: LGHNA, YNFKEQ. The chain's CDR3 is CASSLGGGSNTGELFF. Written as DNA, the CDR3 is TGTGCCAGCAGCTTAGGAGGGGGCTCGAACACCGGGGAGCTGTTTTTT.

This clonotype was picked up a small number of times. The chain links TRBV6-2 or TRBV6-3 to TRBJ2-7, with TRBD1 identical over 9 bases. There are 13 residues in the CDR3. J was trimmed by 0 bases and V by 11 bases; bases with no gene match: 5. Germline V gene data show CDR1 as MNHEY and CDR2 as SVGEGT. CDR3 nucleotides: TGTGCCGCGGCGGACAGGGGCTCCTACGAGCAGTACTTC. It specifies CAAADRGSYEQYF.

This clonotype was picked up a small number of times. The rearrangement uses TRBV29-1 and TRBJ2-1; D is undetermined. Between the trimmed V and J ends, which lost 6 bases and 6 bases, there was a span of 12 bases. The CDR3 sequence is 12 residues long. The V gene's germline CDR1 is SQVTM and CDR2 ANQGSEA. For the CDR3, the DNA is TGCAGCGTCCTACACCTGGGCAATGAGCAGTTCTTC. It translates to CSVLHLGNEQFF.

This clonotype was picked up many times. DNA of the CDR3: TGTGCCACCACAGGGGGTCTGCGTGGCTACACCTTC. This sequence encodes CATTGGLRGYTF. The rearrangement links TRBV10-3 to TRBJ1-2, with TRBD1 identical over 8 bases. The CDR3 is 12 amino acids. Germline V gene lookup returns CDR1 ENHRY and CDR2 SYGVKD. V lost 10 bases and J lost 7; bases outside the gene matches: 8.

Only a few counts were recorded for this clonotype. The chain joins TRBV29-1 to TRBJ2-2; TRBD1 might be the D (5 bases). This CDR3 is built from 15 residues. Trimming left V 1 base short and J 1 base short, with 10 bases between. Per the germline V gene, CDR1 is SQVTM and CDR2 is ANQGSEA. The CDR3 region has the DNA TGCAGCGTTGAAGGCTGGGGCGGGAACACCGGGGAGCTGTTTTTT. Translating it yields CSVEGWGGNTGELFF.

There are a few counts of this clonotype. The CDR3 DNA is TGCAGTGCTCCCGGGCTGTATGTAGCGGGGAGCGAAGAGACCCAGTACTTC. The encoded protein is CSAPGLYVAGSEETQYF. The rearrangement uses TRBV20-1 and TRBJ2-5; 8 bases map to TRBD2. With V trimmed by 5 bases and J by 3 bases, 17 bases remained unmatched. This CDR3 spans 17 amino acids. The germline gives CDR1 DFQATT, CDR2 SNEGSKA (reference sequence).

The chain employs TRBV9 and TRBJ2-3, with 8 bases identical to TRBD1. Germline CDR1 SGDLS, CDR2 YYNGEE. Trimming cost V 0 bases and J 6 bases; bases outside gene matches: 6. The CDR3 length is 15 residues. CDR3 loop: CASSVETGVWDTQYF. CDR3 DNA sequence: TGTGCCAGCAGCGTAGAGACAGGGGTCTGGGATACGCAGTATTTT.

This clonotype appeared a few times. The chain has TRBV5-1 and TRBJ2-2; D perhaps matches TRBD1 (6 bases). The CDR3 totals 17 residues. CDR1 SGHRS and CDR2 YFSETQ come from the germline V gene. Trimming cost V 1 base and J 5 bases, with 18 bases left between them. The CDR3 loop is CASSLSLVGAGTGELFF. The CDR3 coding sequence is TGCGCCAGCAGCTTGTCTTTAGTGGGGGCCGGAACCGGGGAGCTGTTTTTT.

Only a few counts were recorded for this clonotype. The junction shows a germline mismatch at one end, possibly a read error. The chain combines TRBV4-3 with TRBJ2-3; 10 bases align to TRBD2. CDR3 length: 17 amino acids. Looked up from germline, CDR1 is LGHNA and CDR2 is YSLEER. The CDR3 protein is CASSKDPAGGPPDTQYF. DNA for the CDR3: TGCGCCAGCAGCAAAGACCCAGCGGGAGGGCCTCCAGATACGCAGTATTTT.

This clonotype has a count of ten or more. This chain links TRBV29-1 with TRBJ2-2, with 7 bases aligning to TRBD2. Germline loops: CDR1 SQVTM, CDR2 ANQGSEA. The trim removed 3 bases at V and 1 base at J, leaving 2 bases unmatched. This CDR3 has 14 amino acids. The chain's CDR3 is CSVDSGVNTGELFF. Written as DNA, the CDR3 is TGCAGCGTTGACAGCGGGGTGAACACCGGGGAGCTGTTTTTT.

The sample holds many counts of this clonotype. In DNA, the CDR3 is TGTGCCAGCGGGGGGTTGTCCCGACACAATGAGCAGTTCTTC. Translated: CASGGLSRHNEQFF. V gene TRBV5-6 combines with J gene TRBJ2-1, with D perhaps matching TRBD2 (6 bases). The CDR3 extends over 14 amino acids. Trimming pared 7 bases from V and 5 bases from J, leaving 16 bases between. The germline CDR1 and CDR2 sequences are SGHDT and YYEEEE.

V is TRBV9 and J is TRBJ1-5, with 7 positions matching TRBD1. V shed 3 bases, J shed 6 bases, and the junction held 6 bases outside the gene matches. Germline V CDR1 and CDR2: SGDLS, YYNGEE. CDR3 length: 14 amino acids. CDR3 sequence: CASSATGVVQPQHF. The CDR3 bases are TGTGCCAGCAGCGCCACAGGGGTAGTTCAGCCCCAGCATTTT.